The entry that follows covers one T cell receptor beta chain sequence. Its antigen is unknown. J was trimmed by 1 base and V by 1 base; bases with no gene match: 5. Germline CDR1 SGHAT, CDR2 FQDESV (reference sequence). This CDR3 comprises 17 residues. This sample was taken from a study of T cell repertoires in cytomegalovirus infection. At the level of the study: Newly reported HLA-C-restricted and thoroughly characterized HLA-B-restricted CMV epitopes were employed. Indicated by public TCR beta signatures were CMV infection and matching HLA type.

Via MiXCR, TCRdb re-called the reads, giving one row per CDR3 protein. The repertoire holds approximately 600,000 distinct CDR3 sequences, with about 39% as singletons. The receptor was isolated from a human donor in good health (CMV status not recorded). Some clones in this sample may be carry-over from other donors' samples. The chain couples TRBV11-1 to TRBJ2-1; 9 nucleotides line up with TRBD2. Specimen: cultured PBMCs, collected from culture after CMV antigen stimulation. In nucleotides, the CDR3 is TGTGCCAGCAGCTTAGACCGACTAGCGGATTCCTACAATGAGCAGTTCTTC. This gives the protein CASSLDRLADSYNEQFF.